What follows describes a single T cell receptor beta chain. The sample comes from a study of blood T cell repertoires in COVID-19. Study-level information: Sites across the United States, Italy and Spain contributed samples from acute and convalescent COVID-19. Nucleic acid was either cDNA or gDNA, and it came from T cells, B-cell-depleted T cells, or PBMCs.

Germline values: CDR1 SGHNT, CDR2 YYREEE (reference sequence). The CDR3 runs 13 residues. The germline V and J ends were trimmed by 4 bases and 6 bases, with 13 bases remaining between them. The repertoire was sequenced with immunoSEQ multiplex PCR; TCRdb's copy has only in-frame clones and lacks some. Of roughly 40,000 clones listed, 80% to 90% are singletons. The sequence was obtained from a woman in her 70s with acute or convalescent COVID-19. The chain carries TRBV5-4 and TRBJ2-5; possibly TRBD2 for D (5 bases). What was sequenced was peripheral blood. In DNA, the CDR3 is TGTGCCAGCAGCCCGGACTCTACCCAGACCCAGTACTTC. Encoded protein: CASSPDSTQTQYF. Full variable domain (rest looked up from reference TRBV5-4 and TRBJ2-5): ETGVTQSPTHLIKTRGQQVTLRCSSQSGHNTVSWYQQALGQGPQFIFQYYREEENGRGNFPPRFSGLQFPNYSSELNVNALELDDSALYLCASSPDSTQTQYFGPGTRLLVL.